This TCR beta chain was sequenced for a study of T cell repertoires in cytomegalovirus infection. On the study more broadly: Matching HLA type and CMV infection were both indicated by public TCR beta signatures. Study-wide points: The ex vivo response showed dominance by HLA-C-restricted CMV-specific TCR beta clonotypes. Totalled public TCR beta family frequency picked out people who carried CMV plus the relevant HLA.

This clonotype showed up just once. Its target is unknown. TCRdb itself ran the reads through MiXCR, one entry per CDR3 protein. The data contain more than 250,000 distinct CDR3 sequences, roughly 15% of them singletons. Germline V gives CDR1 SGHDN, CDR2 FVKESK. Unmatched junction bases numbered 9, after V lost 1 base and J lost 5 bases. This CDR3 region has 17 residues. The chain joins TRBV14 to TRBJ2-3; 10 bases are shared with TRBD2. The material sequenced was PBMCs. This sequence was found in a human donor in good health (CMV status not recorded). Some clones in this sample may be carry-over from other donors' samples. Here the CDR3 DNA reads TGTGCCAGCAGCCAAGCCCTAGCGGGAGTTGGTGTAGATACGCAGTATTTT. This codes for CASSQALAGVGVDTQYF. Complete variable domain (other parts from reference TRBV14 and TRBJ2-3): EAGVTQFPSHSVIEKGQTVTLRCDPISGHDNLYWYRRVMGKEIKFLLHFVKESKQDESGMPNNRFLAERTGGTYSTLKVQPAELEDSGVYFCASSQALAGVGVDTQYFGPGTRLTVL.